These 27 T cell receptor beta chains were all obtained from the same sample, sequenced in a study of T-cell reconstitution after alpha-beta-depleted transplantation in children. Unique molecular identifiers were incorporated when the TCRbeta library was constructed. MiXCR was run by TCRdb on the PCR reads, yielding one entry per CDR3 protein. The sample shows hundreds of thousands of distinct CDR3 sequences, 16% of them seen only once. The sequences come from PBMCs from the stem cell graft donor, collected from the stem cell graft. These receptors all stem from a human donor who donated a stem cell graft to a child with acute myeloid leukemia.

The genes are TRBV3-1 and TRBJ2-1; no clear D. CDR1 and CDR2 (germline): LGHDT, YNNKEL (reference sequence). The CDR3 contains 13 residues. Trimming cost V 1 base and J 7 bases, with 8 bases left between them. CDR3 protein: CASSQGTSNEQFF. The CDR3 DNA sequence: TGTGCCAGCAGCCAAGGGACCTCTAATGAGCAGTTCTTC.

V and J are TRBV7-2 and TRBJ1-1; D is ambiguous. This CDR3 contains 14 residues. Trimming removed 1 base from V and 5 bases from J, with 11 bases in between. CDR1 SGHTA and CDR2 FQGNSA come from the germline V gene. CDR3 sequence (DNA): TGTGCCAGCAGCTTAGGGCCCCGGGAAACTGAAGCTTTCTTT. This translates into CASSLGPRETEAFF.

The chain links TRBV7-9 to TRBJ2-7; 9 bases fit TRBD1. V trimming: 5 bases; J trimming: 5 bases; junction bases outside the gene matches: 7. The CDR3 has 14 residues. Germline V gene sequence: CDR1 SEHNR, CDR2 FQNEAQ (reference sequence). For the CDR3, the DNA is TGTGCCAGCAGCCCGGGACAGGGTAATAACGAGCAGTACTTC. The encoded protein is CASSPGQGNNEQYF.

CDR3 sequence: CASSLAPQNTGELFF. The CDR3 bases are TGTGCCAGCAGCTTAGCCCCCCAGAACACCGGGGAGCTGTTTTTT. The rearrangement joins TRBV7-2 to TRBJ2-2, with no clear D. Per the germline V gene, CDR1 is SGHTA and CDR2 is FQGNSA. V shed 0 bases and J shed 1 base, with 6 bases lying between them. This CDR3 has 15 residues.

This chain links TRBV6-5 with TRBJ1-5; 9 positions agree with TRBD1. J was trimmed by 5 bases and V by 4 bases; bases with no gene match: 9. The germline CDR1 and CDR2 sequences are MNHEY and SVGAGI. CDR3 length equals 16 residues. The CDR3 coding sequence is TGTGCCAGCAGTTCCTTGGACAGGGGTGGGGATCAGCCCCAGCATTTT. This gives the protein CASSSLDRGGDQPQHF.

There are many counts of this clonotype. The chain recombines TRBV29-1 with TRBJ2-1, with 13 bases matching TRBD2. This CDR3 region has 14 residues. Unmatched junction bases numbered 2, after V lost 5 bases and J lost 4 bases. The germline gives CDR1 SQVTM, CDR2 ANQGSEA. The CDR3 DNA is TGCAGCGTTACTAGCGGGGGGGCATACAATGAGCAGTTCTTC. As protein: CSVTSGGAYNEQFF.

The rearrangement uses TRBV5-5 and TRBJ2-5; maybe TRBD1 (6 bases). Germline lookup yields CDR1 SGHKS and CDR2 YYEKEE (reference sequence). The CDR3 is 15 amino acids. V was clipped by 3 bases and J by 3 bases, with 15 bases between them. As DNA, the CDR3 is TGTGCCAGCAGCTCTCCCGGGACATCTGAAGAGACCCAGTACTTC. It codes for CASSSPGTSEETQYF.

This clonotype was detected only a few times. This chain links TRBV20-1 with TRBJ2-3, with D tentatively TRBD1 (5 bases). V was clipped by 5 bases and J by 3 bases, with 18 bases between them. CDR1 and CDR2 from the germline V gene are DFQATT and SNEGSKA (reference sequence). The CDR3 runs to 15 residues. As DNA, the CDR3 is TGCAGTGCTTCGGTAAGGGGTTTCGGAACAGATACGCAGTATTTT. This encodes CSASVRGFGTDTQYF.

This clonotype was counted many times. The CDR3 nucleotides read TGTGCCAGTCGTAACAGGGACGTGAACACTGAAGCTTTCTTT. Translating it yields CASRNRDVNTEAFF. This sequence joins TRBV5-5 and TRBJ1-1; a possible D gene is TRBD1 (6 bases). CDR1 and CDR2 (germline): SGHKS, YYEKEE (reference sequence). V was pared by 8 bases and J by 0 bases, with 14 bases between. The CDR3 contains 14 residues.

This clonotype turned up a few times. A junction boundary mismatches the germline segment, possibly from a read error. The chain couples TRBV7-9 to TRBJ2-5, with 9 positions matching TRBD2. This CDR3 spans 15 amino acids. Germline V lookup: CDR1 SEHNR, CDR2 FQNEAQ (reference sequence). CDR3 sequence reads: CASSVAGDEQETQYF. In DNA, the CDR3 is TGTGCCAGCAGCGTAGCGGGGGACGAACAAGAGACCCAGTACTTC.

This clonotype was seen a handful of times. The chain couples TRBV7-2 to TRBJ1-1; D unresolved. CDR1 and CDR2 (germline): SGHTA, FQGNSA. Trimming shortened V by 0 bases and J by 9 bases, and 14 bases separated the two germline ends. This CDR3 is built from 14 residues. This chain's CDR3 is CASSLASRRPQAFF. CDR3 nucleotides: TGTGCCAGCAGCTTAGCGTCCCGCCGTCCCCAAGCTTTCTTT.

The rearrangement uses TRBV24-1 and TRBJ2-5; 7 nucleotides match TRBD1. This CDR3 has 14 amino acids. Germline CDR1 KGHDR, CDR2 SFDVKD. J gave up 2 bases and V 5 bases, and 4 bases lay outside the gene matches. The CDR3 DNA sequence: TGTGCCACCAGTGCGTCGACAGGGCAAGAGACCCAGTACTTC. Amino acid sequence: CATSASTGQETQYF.

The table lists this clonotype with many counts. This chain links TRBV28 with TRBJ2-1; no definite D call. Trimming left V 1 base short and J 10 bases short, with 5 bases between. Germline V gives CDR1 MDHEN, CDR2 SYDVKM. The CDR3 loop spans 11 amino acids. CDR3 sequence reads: CASSLSREQFF. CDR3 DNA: TGTGCCAGCAGTTTATCCAGGGAGCAGTTCTTC.

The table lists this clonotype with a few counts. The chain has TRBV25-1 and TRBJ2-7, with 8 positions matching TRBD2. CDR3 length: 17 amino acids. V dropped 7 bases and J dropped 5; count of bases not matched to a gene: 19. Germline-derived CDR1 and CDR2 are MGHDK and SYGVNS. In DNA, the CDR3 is TGTGCCAGCACGACACTTAGCGGGGTCGGTGACATTGACGAGCAGTACTTC. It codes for CASTTLSGVGDIDEQYF.

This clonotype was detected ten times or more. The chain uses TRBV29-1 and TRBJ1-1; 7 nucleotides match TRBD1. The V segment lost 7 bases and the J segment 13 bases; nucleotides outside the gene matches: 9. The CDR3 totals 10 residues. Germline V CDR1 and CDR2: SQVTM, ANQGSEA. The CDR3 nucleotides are TGCAGCGGCTTGACAGGGAACGTTTTCTTT. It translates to CSGLTGNVFF.

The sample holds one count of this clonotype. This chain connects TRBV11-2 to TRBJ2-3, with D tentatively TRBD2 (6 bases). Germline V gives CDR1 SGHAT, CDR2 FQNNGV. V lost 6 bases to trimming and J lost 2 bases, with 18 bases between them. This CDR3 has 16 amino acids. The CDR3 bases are TGTGCCAGCAGAGAGTGGGGAGGTCTTTACACAGATACGCAGTATTTT. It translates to CASREWGGLYTDTQYF.

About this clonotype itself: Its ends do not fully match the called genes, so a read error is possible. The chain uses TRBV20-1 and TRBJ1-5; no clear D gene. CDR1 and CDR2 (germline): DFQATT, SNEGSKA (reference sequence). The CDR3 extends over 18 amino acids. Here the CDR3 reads CCARDSGQSDYSNQPQHF. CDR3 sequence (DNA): TGCTGTGCTAGAGATAGTGGCCAGTCCGACTATAGCAATCAGCCCCAGCATTTT.

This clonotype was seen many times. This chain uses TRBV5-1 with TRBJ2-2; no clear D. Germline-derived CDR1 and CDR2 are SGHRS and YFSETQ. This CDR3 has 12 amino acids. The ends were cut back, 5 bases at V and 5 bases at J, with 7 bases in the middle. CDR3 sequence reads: CASRDATGELFF. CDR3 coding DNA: TGCGCCAGCAGGGACGCGACCGGGGAGCTGTTTTTT.

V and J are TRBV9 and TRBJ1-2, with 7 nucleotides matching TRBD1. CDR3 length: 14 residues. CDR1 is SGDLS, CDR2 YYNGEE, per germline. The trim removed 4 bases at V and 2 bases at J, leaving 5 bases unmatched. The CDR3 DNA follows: TGTGCCAGCAGCACCGGACAGGTCAACTATGGCTACACCTTC. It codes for CASSTGQVNYGYTF.

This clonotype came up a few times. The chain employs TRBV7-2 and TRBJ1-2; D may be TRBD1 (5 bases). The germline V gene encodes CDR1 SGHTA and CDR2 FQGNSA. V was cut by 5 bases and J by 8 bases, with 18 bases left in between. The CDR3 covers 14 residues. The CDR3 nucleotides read TGTGCCAGCAGCGCAACCGTCGGGACGAAGGGCTACACCTTC. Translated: CASSATVGTKGYTF.

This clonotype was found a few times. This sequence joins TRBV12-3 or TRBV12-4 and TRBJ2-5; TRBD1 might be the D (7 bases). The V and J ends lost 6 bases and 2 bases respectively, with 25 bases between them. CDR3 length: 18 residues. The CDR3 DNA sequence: TGTGCCAGCAGGAAAAGGTTGTCCAGGGGGACTTTTCAAGAGACCCAGTACTTC. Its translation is CASRKRLSRGTFQETQYF.

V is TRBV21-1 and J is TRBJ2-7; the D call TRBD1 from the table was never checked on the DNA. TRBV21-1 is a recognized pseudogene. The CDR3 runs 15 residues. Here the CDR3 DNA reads TGTGCCAGCAGCAAAGGTGGGACATCCTCCTACGAGCAGTACTTC. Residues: CASSKGGTSSYEQYF.

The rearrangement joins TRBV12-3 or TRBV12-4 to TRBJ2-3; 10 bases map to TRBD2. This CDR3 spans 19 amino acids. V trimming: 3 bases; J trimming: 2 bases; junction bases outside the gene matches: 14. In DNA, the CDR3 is TGTGCCAGCAGTTTGATCCCGGGGAATAGCGGGGGGTCCACAGATACGCAGTATTTT. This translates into CASSLIPGNSGGSTDTQYF.

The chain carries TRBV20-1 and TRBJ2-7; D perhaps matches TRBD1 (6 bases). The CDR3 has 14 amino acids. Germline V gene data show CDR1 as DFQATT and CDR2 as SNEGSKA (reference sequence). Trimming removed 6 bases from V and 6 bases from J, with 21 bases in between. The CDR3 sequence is CSALVTQGTVEQYF. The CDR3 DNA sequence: TGCAGTGCCCTTGTTACCCAGGGGACCGTCGAGCAGTACTTC.

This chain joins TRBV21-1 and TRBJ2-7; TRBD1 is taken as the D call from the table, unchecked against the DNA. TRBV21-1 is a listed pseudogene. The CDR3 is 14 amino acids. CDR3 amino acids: CASSKFPWGREQYF. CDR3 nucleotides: TGTGCCAGCAGCAAGTTTCCTTGGGGGCGCGAGCAGTACTTC.

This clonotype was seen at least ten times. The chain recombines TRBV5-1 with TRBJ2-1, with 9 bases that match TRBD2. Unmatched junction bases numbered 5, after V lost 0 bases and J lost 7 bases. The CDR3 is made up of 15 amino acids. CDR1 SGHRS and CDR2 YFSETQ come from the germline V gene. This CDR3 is CASSLGAGGGNEQFF. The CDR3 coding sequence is TGCGCCAGCAGCTTGGGAGCGGGGGGCGGGAATGAGCAGTTCTTC.

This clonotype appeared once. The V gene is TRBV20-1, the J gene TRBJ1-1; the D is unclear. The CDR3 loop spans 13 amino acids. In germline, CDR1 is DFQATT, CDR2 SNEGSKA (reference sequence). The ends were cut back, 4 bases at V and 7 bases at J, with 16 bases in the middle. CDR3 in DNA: TGCAGTGCTATGCGGGCGTGGCGAATTGAAGCTTTCTTT. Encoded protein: CSAMRAWRIEAFF.